The TCR beta chain under discussion was sequenced for a study of cytomegalovirus exposure and HLA in healthy donors (dated by TCRdb to 2016 to 2017). In terms of the full investigation: An earlier analysis of several hundred of the donors reported 276 Gb of sequence data and 117 million unique TCR beta sequences obtained from about 200 million T cells. An early release covering roughly 580 HLA-typed donors comprised about 320 gigabases of sequencing data and 65 million to 100 million unique TCR sequences. Among the approximately 430 genotyped donors, under 90% belonged to the genetic ancestry cluster associated with self-reported Caucasian donors. The study aimed to test whether signatures of past pathogen exposure could be identified by cataloging public T cell receptors. The study used immunosequencing to profile the T cell repertoires of approximately 630 subjects and linked those repertoires to cytomegalovirus serostatus. A separate validation cohort of about 110 different subjects was used in addition to the approximately 610-subject first cohort. To predict cytomegalovirus infection status, the study combined high-throughput TCR immunosequencing, statistical association of individual TCRs with disease status, and machine learning. In a later analysis, previously published TCR beta repertoires from about 670 donors were re-analyzed and high-resolution HLA genotyping was added so that TCR occurrence patterns could be studied. Rather than using new phenotypic data, the later analysis identified candidate immune exposures from TCR beta sequences and from how often those sequences occurred across donors. An earlier analysis of 587 of the donors used high-throughput TCR beta sequencing to judge whether each TCR beta V gene segment behaved as functional or pseudogenic. Donor age, sex, ethnicity and CMV serostatus were compiled together with the repertoire data. Genome-wide SNP genotypes for about three fifths of the 666 donors were used in a later genetic analysis, which treated that subset as a discovery cohort. All discovery cohort repertoires had been generated using a single sequencing platform. HLA typing covered class I and class II loci at four-digit resolution. Typing coverage varied by locus: about 629-630 donors for A, B, C, DRB1 and DQB1; around 560 for DQA1; nearly 610 for DPA1; approximately 470 for DPB1. Roughly five DR-DQ haplotypes were treated as single units for association and clustering because of strong linkage in the cohort. Among 350 to 400 genotyped donors of the cohort, an average of about 240,000 unique TCR beta nucleotide sequences were sequenced per donor, approximately 20% of them non-productive.

From cysteine to phenylalanine, the CDR3 is 15 amino acids long. Left in the record is the CDR3 DNA by itself, 45 bases read in frame from the first base. V lost 2 bases and J lost 2 bases, and the count of bases not matched to a germline gene is 2. Sequences SNHLY (CDR1) and FYNNEI (CDR2) are obtained from the germline V gene. Libraries were prepared through the immunoSEQ multiplex PCR assay. For the multiplex PCR, a mixture combining 60 forward primers for TCR Vbeta segments and 13 reverse primers for TCR Jbeta segments was used. A multiplex PCR assay on genomic DNA amplified the CDR3 region of rearranged TCR beta genes. The Illumina HiSeq System was used to sequence the amplified TCR beta libraries as 87-base-pair reads. Processing in the source paper ran as follows. A later analysis counted about 80 million unique TCR beta chains across the 650 to 800 repertoires, and 9 million to 14 million of these chains were shared by at least two donors. A nearest-neighbor algorithm error-corrected the raw reads and collapsed the reads into unique sequences, merging closely related sequences to remove PCR and sequencing errors. V, D and J gene segments were assigned by aligning CDR3 sequences to IMGT reference sequences. For a sequence to be retained, at least a six-nucleotide match to both a V gene segment and a J gene segment was required. Rearrangements were classified as productive when the CDR3 lacked stop codons and remained in frame with V and J, and all other rearrangements were classified as non-productive. Following IMGT convention, CDR3 was defined as the stretch from the second conserved V-encoded cysteine to the conserved J-encoded phenylalanine. The earlier analysis of 587 of the donors excluded sequences that lacked an unambiguous match to a single V gene segment. An earlier analysis of almost 600 of the donors classified V segments as functional when productive rearrangements were above 56.7% and as segregating when the standard deviation between donors was above 5%. To diagnose cytomegalovirus status from the catalog of TCR beta chain sequences, a statistical classification framework was built. V and J gene assignment, in a later analysis, came from comparing TCR nucleotide sequences with IMGT/GENE-DB human TR gene sequences. In a later analysis, CDR3 sequences and most-parsimonious VDJ recombination scenarios were assigned using the TCRdist pipeline. In a later analysis, each TCR beta chain was defined by its CDR3 amino acid sequence together with its V-gene family, and reads without a unique V-gene family were excluded. In a later analysis, 500 to 700 highly shared, low-generation-probability nucleotide sequences were removed to address suspected cross-contamination and a sequencing artifact. In a later analysis, a clonal expansion index for each public chain was calculated from normalized within-repertoire ranks of inferred template counts. In a later analysis, generation probabilities were computed using a VDJ recombination model fitted to out-of-frame rearrangements, and the results were checked against IGoR. In a later analysis, hypergeometric tests were used to score TCR-TCR, TCR-HLA and TCR-CMV co-occurrence, with a repertoire-size bias correction applied to TCR pairs. False discovery rates were estimated in a later analysis by permuting HLA or CMV assignments 20 times. In a later analysis, co-occurring TCRs were grouped using DBSCAN, with TCRdist sequence similarity added in when clustering inside HLA-allele-positive subsets. Repertoires with fewer than 30,000 or more than 120,000 public chains were left out of co-occurrence clustering, as were about 5 repertoires with anomalous nucleotide sharing. As stored in TCRdb, this immuneACCESS dataset retains in-frame rearrangements with V and J assigned. A fraction of the clones does not appear; measured against another copy, unresolved V genes explain less than half of the discrepancy, and the remainder lacks a known reason. From that table come the V and J calls and clone size; the DNA was used to work out D and trimming. This sample lists 140,000 or so clones; approximately 80% were detected once. Clones ranked in the top ten supply 1.5% to 2% of the sample.

A word on this clone: Its antigen is not yet known. Qualities for individual bases were not recorded, and no much larger clone is one base off.

General conclusions and limits of the study: A few of the identified cytomegalovirus-associated TCR beta chains were confirmed in vitro to be specific for cytomegalovirus antigens. The earlier analysis of approximately 560 of the donors excluded around 17 rarely observed V segments, including chromosome 9 orphons, because counts were too low. Some IMGT-functional V segments, including TRBV6-2 and TRBV6-3, could not be told apart with the 87-base-pair reads, so those segments were excluded. Correlated functional status among segregating V segments might reflect linkage disequilibrium, but an unknown experimental factor could not be ruled out. Most CMV-associated TCR beta chains appeared to be HLA-restricted in a later analysis, and the HLA associations seemed to be driven largely by CMV exposure. Because HLA typing was missing for some donors at each locus, association tests included only the typed subset. The presence/absence analyses assumed that sequencing depth was roughly uniform across donors, and that assumption may not be true. In a later analysis, the rate of TCR association differed among HLA loci, with DRB1 alleles having the most associated TCRs and HLA-C alleles having the fewest. In a later analysis, several top co-occurrence clusters were reported to appear linked to parvovirus B19, influenza, CMV and Epstein-Barr virus. In an earlier analysis of some 500 of the donors, most TCR beta V segments were observed in productive rearrangements about 87% or about 30% of the time, broadly matching IMGT annotations. Specific HLA alleles were associated with 18,000 or so TCR beta sequences at a false discovery rate of 0.05 in a later analysis. In the study, some 160 TCR beta chains were listed as associated with cytomegalovirus. A cluster of highly shared sequence variants was judged likely to represent a technical artifact of the sequencing pipeline. In a later genetic analysis, fewer N-insertions in productive TCRs were reported among donors in an Asian-associated ancestry cluster than the roughly 640-donor mean. For the cohort, immune exposure information was limited to CMV serostatus. A later analysis found that HLA-associated TCR beta chains were more clonally expanded and had lower generation probabilities than equally common non-associated chains. Across donors, most TCR sequences were observed very rarely, whereas some public TCRs were present in many individuals. In both the original and validation cohorts, the classifier was reported to diagnose cytomegalovirus status with high specificity and sensitivity. V-gene and J-gene trimming of TCR beta chains was associated with a missense DCLRE1C variant in a later genetic analysis, and the association was replicated in an independent cohort. It was suggested by the authors that the approach could potentially be generalized to other disease states and immunological phenotypes. When HLA alleles, especially DR and DQ, strongly co-occurred, TCR associations were difficult to assign to individual alleles. A further reported finding was that TCR beta sequences accurately predicted the HLA-A and HLA-B alleles for most subjects in the first cohort. This cohort had only TCR beta chains sequenced, and the lack of alpha or paired-chain data limited which features could be detected.

The cohort was made up of around 720 healthy bone marrow donors. Cohort members were all nominally healthy when sampled, although unrecorded immune exposures were likely present. The donor tested CMV seronegative and was one of the 352 seronegative cohort members. A peripheral blood sample was provided by each donor, and peripheral blood mononuclear cells were used for TCR beta sequencing. Genomic DNA extraction from the blood cell samples was performed with the Qiagen DNeasy Blood Extraction Kit. Sequences were obtained from PBMCs. This receptor was obtained from a woman between 35 and 50 years old in good health and CMV-seronegative. The rearrangement combines TRBV2 with TRBJ1-4; the central 7 bases match TRBD1. The CDR3 in this case is CASSERGPTNEKLFF. The DNA sequence reads TGTGCCAGCAGTGAAAGGGGGCCGACTAATGAAAAACTGTTTTTT.